Listed below are T cell receptor beta chains from one sample, sequenced in a study of cytomegalovirus exposure and HLA in healthy donors. TCRdb's table, derived via immunoSEQ multiplex PCR, lists solely in-frame clones and lacks some. The table shows around 110,000 clones, with 60% to 70% occurring only once. The material sequenced was PBMCs. These receptors came from a middle-aged woman in good health and CMV-seropositive. The CDR3 runs from the conserved cysteine through the conserved F or W. D genes are given only for firm matches. Not all rows give a size; the values are once, few, many and, for expanded clones, a class.

size	V	D	J	DNA	CDR3
few	TRBV28	-	TRBJ2-7	TGTGCCAGCAGTGATCAGAACTACGAGCAGTACTTC	CASSDQNYEQYF
few	TRBV2	-	TRBJ2-7	TGTGCCATCTTAAGGTGGGAGGCCAACTACGAGCAGTACTTC	CAILRWEANYEQYF
-	TRBV6-4	-	TRBJ2-2	TGTGTCAGCAGTGACCAGAACACCGGGGAGCTGTTTTTT	CVSSDQNTGELFF
-	TRBV4-2	-	TRBJ1-5	TGTGCCAGCAGCCAAATTGCCGTTGCAGGGGACAATCAGCCCCAGCATTTT	CASSQIAVAGDNQPQHF
-	TRBV7-9	-	TRBJ1-5	TGTGCCAGCAGCTCGACAACCTCGAGCAATCAGCCCCAGCATTTT	CASSSTTSSNQPQHF
once	TRBV30	-	TRBJ1-2	TGTGCCTGGAGTTTCGCCACCCGGGGCTACACCTTC	CAWSFATRGYTF
once	TRBV5-6	-	TRBJ2-7	TGTGCCAGCAGCTTGACCGAGTACGAGCAGTACTTC	CASSLTEYEQYF
-	TRBV6-5	-	TRBJ2-1	TGTGCCAGCAGTCTTATACAGGGTGTGGGGGAGCAGTTCTTC	CASSLIQGVGEQFF
-	TRBV30	-	TRBJ2-7	TGTGCCCGCGGGTTGTGTTTGGGCGTCGAGCAGTACTTC	CARGLCLGVEQYF
-	TRBV7-9	TRBD1	TRBJ2-5	TGTGCCAGCAGCTTTGACAGGGACCAAGAGACCCAGTACTTC	CASSFDRDQETQYF
-	TRBV6-5	-	TRBJ1-2	TGTGCCAGCTCTCTTTTCTTAGACAGCATCTATGCCTACACCTTC	CASSLFLDSIYAYTF
-	TRBV7-2	-	TRBJ2-2	TGTGCCAGCAGCTTAAACTTTCGGAGTCCAATGTACACCGGGGAGCTGTTTTTT	CASSLNFRSPMYTGELFF
few	TRBV5-1	TRBD1	TRBJ2-7	TGCGCCAGCAGCTTCCCGGACAGGCAGAACTACGAGCAGTACTTC	CASSFPDRQNYEQYF
-	TRBV19	-	TRBJ1-5	TGTGCCAGCCTATTGGTCGGCTCCGGGGGCAATCAGCCCCAGCATTTT	CASLLVGSGGNQPQHF
-	TRBV5-1	-	TRBJ2-2	TGCGCCAGCAGCTTGTCCCAGTACACCGGGGAGCTGTTTTTT	CASSLSQYTGELFF
-	TRBV7-3	TRBD2	TRBJ2-1	TGTGCCAGCAGCCCCCTCTCGGGGGGCAATGAGCAGTTCTTC	CASSPLSGGNEQFF
once	TRBV7-9	-	TRBJ1-2	TGTGCCAGCAGCTCCCAACAGGCAGGAGGCTACACCTTC	CASSSQQAGGYTF
few	TRBV11-2	-	TRBJ1-1	TGTGCCAGCAGCTTAGATCCCGGGAACACTGAAGCTTTCTTT	CASSLDPGNTEAFF
once	TRBV4-3	-	TRBJ2-7	TGCGCCAGCAGCCTAGGGCCGGAGGACGGGCAGTACTTC	CASSLGPEDGQYF
few	TRBV7-9	TRBD1	TRBJ1-2	TGTGCCAGCAGCTTAGCGACAGGGGGAGGCTATGGCTACACCTTC	CASSLATGGGYGYTF
once	TRBV19	-	TRBJ2-2	TGTGCCAGTAGTATATATCACGGGGATACCGGGGAGCTGTTTTTT	CASSIYHGDTGELFF
-	TRBV7-6	-	TRBJ1-1	TGTGCCAGCAGCTTAGGACAAAGGGGTGATAACACTGAAGCTTTCTTT	CASSLGQRGDNTEAFF
few	TRBV30	-	TRBJ1-1	TGTGCCTGGAGCGGAGTTTGGCTGATGAACACTGAAGCTTTCTTT	CAWSGVWLMNTEAFF
-	TRBV7-8	TRBD1	TRBJ1-4	TGTGCCAGCAGCTTCCCCCTCGGGACAGGGGGCGAAAAACTGTTTTTT	CASSFPLGTGGEKLFF
-	TRBV18	TRBD2	TRBJ2-2	TGTGCCAGCTCACCGAGTCTAGCGGGAGCAGGCACCGGGGAGCTGTTTTTT	CASSPSLAGAGTGELFF
-	TRBV7-9	-	TRBJ2-1	TGTGCCAGCAGCTTAGCCGAACAGGGACAGTTCTTC	CASSLAEQGQFF
-	TRBV7-9	TRBD1	TRBJ2-7	TGTGCCAGCAGCTCGGGGACAGGTAGGTCCTACGAGCAGTACTTC	CASSSGTGRSYEQYF
few	TRBV2	TRBD2	TRBJ2-7	TGTGCCAGCAGTGCAGCGGGAGACCCCAACGAGCAGTACTTC	CASSAAGDPNEQYF
few	TRBV7-2	-	TRBJ2-3	TGTGCCAGCAGCGAAAACAGATTAGATACGCAGTATTTT	CASSENRLDTQYF
-	TRBV13	TRBD1	TRBJ2-7	TGTGCCAGCAGTTTCCCCGGGACAGGTGCCTACGAGCAGTACTTC	CASSFPGTGAYEQYF
-	TRBV28	-	TRBJ2-7	TGTGCCAGCAGTTTATGCCCTAGCTGCGAGCAGTACTTC	CASSLCPSCEQYF
-	TRBV7-8	-	TRBJ2-7	TGTGCCAGCAGCTCCCCTACCACTACTAAGGAGCAGTACTTC	CASSSPTTTKEQYF
-	TRBV9	TRBD1	TRBJ2-7	TGTGCCAGCAGCGTAGGACAGGGAAGTGGGTACGAGCAGTACTTC	CASSVGQGSGYEQYF
-	TRBV9	TRBD2	TRBJ2-1	TGTGCCAGCGGGGAGGGACTAACATTCAATGAGCAGTTCTTC	CASGEGLTFNEQFF
few	TRBV6-1	-	TRBJ1-1	TGTGCCAGCAGTCTATGGGGGCCAAACACTGAAGCTTTCTTT	CASSLWGPNTEAFF
-	TRBV11-2	-	TRBJ2-2	TGTGCCAGCAGCTTAGACGGGGTGATCGGGGAGCTGTTTTTT	CASSLDGVIGELFF
-	TRBV30	TRBD1	TRBJ2-1	TGTGCCTGGAGAGACAGGGGGAGATACAATGAGCAGTTCTTC	CAWRDRGRYNEQFF
-	TRBV18	-	TRBJ2-1	TGTGCCAGCTCACTCCCGCGGGTGGGACTCGTTAATGAGCAGTTCTTC	CASSLPRVGLVNEQFF
-	TRBV7-2	TRBD1	TRBJ2-7	TGTGCCAGCAGTTGGACAGGGAACGAGCAGTACTTC	CASSWTGNEQYF
few	TRBV14	-	TRBJ1-2	TGTGCCAGCAGCCAAGTGGAGGACAGAAGCGGCTACACCTTC	CASSQVEDRSGYTF